The clone carrying this TCR beta chain has just a few counts. The antigen is not known. These data originate in a study of cytotoxic CD8 clonotypes in ibrutinib-treated CLL. Background on the study: The taking of response samples occurred after a median roughly twelve months of treatment, with a range of 6 to 36. Study outcomes and limitations: Progressing patients had sampling times that differed from those of sustained-remission patients. Baseline clonality was higher than in age-matched healthy donors and moved in step with circulating CD8+ T-cell counts. At progression, clonality fell back toward baseline after rising at ibrutinib response.

Method: immunoSEQ multiplex PCR; TCRdb's copy keeps in-frame clones and lacks some. The sample yields under 45,000 clones, 65% to 70% seen once. V was cut by 8 bases and J by 4 bases, with 17 bases left in between. This CDR3 comprises 14 residues. Per germline, CDR1 SNHLY and CDR2 FYNNEI. Sequences were derived from PBMCs, sampled at disease progression, from a patient treated with ibrutinib. The genes are TRBV2 and TRBJ1-2, with D hard to call. The clonotype comes from a human donor with chronic lymphocytic leukemia. CDR3 in DNA: TGTGCCAGCCTCTTGGCTCAATGGGCCTATGGCTACACCTTC. Translating it yields CASLLAQWAYGYTF.